Here is one TCR beta chain with its context. Its recognized antigen is unknown. The record has no base qualities; no much larger clone is one base away. Patients with autoimmune disease history or receiving systemic immunosuppression were excluded from the trial. In every dose cohort, peripheral blood was drawn for TCR sequencing at baseline, cycle 4 day 1, and cycle 7 day 1. Samples came from an open-label, multicenter, first-in-human phase I dose-escalation trial of ivuxolimab. Adults with locally advanced or metastatic melanoma, renal cell, hepatocellular, or head and neck squamous cell carcinoma were enrolled in the trial. Before TCR sequencing, CD4+ T cells and CD8+ T cells from peripheral blood were sorted into separate populations. The CDR1 and CDR2 encoded by the germline V gene are SQVTM and ANQGSEA. The CDR3 runs 13 residues from the cysteine to the phenylalanine. Only the CDR3 portion is preserved as DNA: 39 bases, with reading frame beginning at the first base. The junction shows trimming of 6 bases on V and 4 bases on J, and the gene matches do not reach 7 bases of it.

For sequencing of the TCRbeta CDR3 region, genomic DNA was extracted from the sorted cells. The immunoSEQ Assay was used for sequencing of TCRbeta CDR3 regions. Not all clones reach the TCRdb copy of this immuneACCESS table, which keeps in-frame sequences only. Checked studies attribute under half of the gap to unresolved V genes and leave the rest unexplained. This sample gives 30,000 to 40,000 clones in total; under 85% of them show up just once. The top ten clones comprise approximately 19% of the sample. These data are taken from a study of OX40 agonist ivuxolimab in advanced cancers. Describing the broader study: Ivuxolimab was an agonistic, fully human IgG2 monoclonal antibody directed against OX40 (CD134), a costimulatory receptor. Intravenous ivuxolimab was administered to patients every 2 weeks at six dose levels: 0.01, 0.1, 0.3, 1.5, 3 and 10 mg/kg. Three dose-escalation patients achieved partial responses, one with hepatocellular carcinoma and two with cutaneous melanoma. Of the approximately 50 dose-escalation patients, hepatocellular carcinoma was present in some 19, melanoma in roughly 15, renal cell carcinoma in 9 and head and neck cancer in 9. Prior anti-PD-1, anti-PD-L1 or anti-CTLA-4 therapy was permitted, and 40% of dose-escalation patients had received checkpoint inhibitors. The paper describes the monotherapy dose-escalation part (N of about 47 patients) of the phase I trial of ivuxolimab. In the dose-escalation cohort, 70% to 85% of patients were male, and the mean age was roughly 60 years with a range of roughly 20 to 79. The purpose of peripheral TCRbeta sequencing was to test whether ivuxolimab changed TCR sequence diversity and led to clonal T-cell expansion. Beyond this particular receptor, the publication reports: At doses of 0.1 to 3.0 mg/kg, clonal expansion of both CD4+ and CD8+ blood T cells was observed from baseline to week 6. After ivuxolimab, CD8+ T cells had more expanded clones than CD4+ T cells on average. In the 0.1-3.0 mg/kg groups, partial responders had among the lowest normalized peripheral clonal expansion, particularly in CD8+ T cells. Antigen specificity was not determined for the clonally expanded peripheral T cells. Low levels of normalized T-cell clonal expansion were also seen in some patients who did not respond.

This TCR derives from an adult with an advanced solid tumor such as melanoma, head and neck, liver or kidney cancer. The material was CD4+ or CD8+ T cells sorted from blood, obtained in a trial of the OX40 agonist ivuxolimab. This chain joins TRBV29-1 to TRBJ1-2; TRBD1 aligns with 8 central bases. The sequenced DNA: TGCAGCGTCCGACAGGGGTCTGGCTATGGCTACACCTTC. Its protein product is CSVRQGSGYGYTF.